Shown below are 21 T cell receptor beta chains from a single sample sequenced in a study of T cell changes during pregnancy in multiple sclerosis. Profiled with immunoSEQ multiplex PCR; TCRdb holds only in-frame clones, not every one. Of approximately 98,000 clones in the sample, 92% were seen once. The input for sequencing was peripheral blood, taken after pregnancy. These receptors came from a female donor in good health, enrolled as a control in a pregnancy study.

The rearrangement joins TRBV30 to TRBJ1-6, with D maybe TRBD1 (5 bases). The CDR3 covers 13 residues. With 5 bases removed from V and 9 bases from J, the gap between germline ends came to 14 bases. Germline CDR1 and CDR2: GTSNPN and SVGIG (reference sequence). CDR3 sequence: CAWGGMIGSPLHF. The CDR3 DNA reads as TGTGCCTGGGGGGGGATGATTGGTTCACCCCTCCACTTT.

J is TRBJ1-2 and V is TRBV2, with D possibly being TRBD1 (6 bases). This CDR3 comprises 13 residues. The V gene lost 6 bases and the J gene lost 6 bases, with 14 bases spanning the gap. Germline V lookup: CDR1 SNHLY, CDR2 FYNNEI. The CDR3 DNA reads as TGTGCCAGCAGGGACAGCAAGCCAAATGGCTACACCTTC. It is translated as CASRDSKPNGYTF.

This clone appeared once. The rearrangement uses TRBV2 and TRBJ2-5; the match to TRBD1 covers 7 bases. Trimming removed 1 base from V and 6 bases from J; junction bases left unmatched: 2. The CDR3 is 13 amino acids. Germline V gene data show CDR1 as SNHLY and CDR2 as FYNNEI. The CDR3 loop reads CASSEEGGQTQYF. The CDR3 DNA reads TGTGCCAGCAGTGAAGAAGGGGGCCAGACCCAGTACTTC.

In nucleotides, the CDR3 is TGCGCCAGCAGCCCCAATCCACGGACAGGGGGCAATGAGCAGTTCTTC. Amino acids: CASSPNPRTGGNEQFF. The rearrangement links TRBV5-1 to TRBJ2-1; 10 bases line up with TRBD1. Trimming at V came to 4 bases and at J to 6 bases, leaving 10 bases not matched to a gene. Germline V gene data show CDR1 as SGHRS and CDR2 as YFSETQ. The CDR3 totals 16 residues.

The chain links TRBV21-1 to TRBJ1-1; the table's D call of TRBD1 was not tested on the DNA. TRBV21-1 is described as a pseudogene. The CDR3 is 12 amino acids. CDR3: CASTKGTTEAFF. The CDR3 coding sequence is TGTGCCAGCACCAAAGGTACAACTGAAGCTTTCTTT.

The CDR3 DNA sequence: TGTGCCAGCAGTTCCACAGGTTTGCTGCCCCAGCATTTT. Translating gives CASSSTGLLPQHF. The chain carries TRBV6-6 and TRBJ1-5; tentatively, D is TRBD1 (5 bases). This CDR3 is 13 amino acids long. V dropped 4 bases and J dropped 9 bases, with 13 bases sitting between them. The germline V gene has CDR1 MNHNY and CDR2 SVGAGI (reference sequence).

This chain joins TRBV5-1 and TRBJ2-7, with a possible D match to TRBD2 (6 bases). Germline V gene lookup returns CDR1 SGHRS and CDR2 YFSETQ. V was cut by 6 bases and J by 2 bases, with 15 bases left in between. The CDR3 is 14 residues long. CDR3: CASTPDGGAYEQYF. In DNA, the CDR3 is TGCGCCAGCACCCCAGACGGGGGAGCCTACGAGCAGTACTTC.

The chain couples TRBV28 to TRBJ1-2; D gene uncertain. The length of the CDR3 is 16 residues. Germline lookup yields CDR1 MDHEN and CDR2 SYDVKM. The V end lost 6 bases, the J end lost 6 bases, and 23 bases lay between the germline ends. The CDR3 sequence is CASSSTRGVIVHGYTF. The DNA for the CDR3 is TGTGCCAGCAGCTCCACCCGGGGTGTCATTGTCCATGGCTACACCTTC.

The chain carries TRBV19 and TRBJ1-1; no definite D call. The V gene lost 7 bases and the J gene lost 1 base, with 10 bases spanning the gap. Germline V gives CDR1 LNHDA, CDR2 SQIVND (reference sequence). This CDR3 has 13 residues. CDR3 sequence (DNA): TGTGCCAGTAACTGGAGGGCGAACACTGAAGCTTTCTTT. Protein product: CASNWRANTEAFF. Full variable domain (remainder filled in from reference TRBV19 and TRBJ1-1): DGGITQSPKYLFRKEGQNVTLSCEQNLNHDAMYWYRQDPGQGLRLIYYSQIVNDFQKGDIAEGYSVSREKKESFPLTVTSAQKNPTAFYLCASNWRANTEAFFGQGTRLTVV.

CDR3 in amino acids: CASSYARAGNGYTF. The CDR3 DNA follows: TGTGCCAGCAGTTACGCCCGGGCAGGGAATGGCTACACCTTC. The J gene is TRBJ1-2, the V gene TRBV6-5, with D tentatively TRBD1 (5 bases). With 2 bases removed from V and 6 bases from J, the gap between germline ends came to 13 bases. Germline V CDR1 and CDR2: MNHEY, SVGAGI. This CDR3 region has 14 residues.

The chain uses TRBV10-1 and TRBJ1-4; 7 nucleotides line up with TRBD1. The CDR3 length is 15 residues. Trimming removed 0 bases from V and 7 bases from J; junction bases left unmatched: 5. From germline, CDR1 is WNHNN and CDR2 SYGVQD (reference sequence). The CDR3 is CASSESRQGGEKLFF. CDR3 nucleotide sequence: TGCGCCAGCAGTGAGTCGAGACAGGGTGGTGAAAAACTGTTTTTT.

The chain employs TRBV19 and TRBJ2-5; TRBD1 agrees at 9 bases. Trimming cost V 5 bases and J 4 bases; bases outside gene matches: 2. The CDR3 is 13 residues long. CDR1 and CDR2 from the germline V gene are LNHDA and SQIVND (reference sequence). CDR3 loop: CASSGQGRETQYF. The CDR3 DNA is TGTGCCAGTAGTGGACAGGGGCGAGAGACCCAGTACTTC.

V and J are TRBV6-6 and TRBJ2-2; D may be TRBD2 (6 bases). Germline CDR1 MNHNY, CDR2 SVGAGI (reference sequence). The V and J ends lost 0 bases and 5 bases respectively, with 10 bases between them. This CDR3 is built from 15 residues. The CDR3 DNA reads as TGTGCCAGCAGTTACTCGCAGGAGGGTACCGGGGAGCTGTTTTTT. Residues: CASSYSQEGTGELFF.

The V gene is TRBV7-3, the J gene TRBJ1-4, with 8 bases that match TRBD1. Losses at the gene ends were 1 base for V and 7 bases for J; bases not matched to a gene: 5. Looked up from germline, CDR1 is SGHTA and CDR2 is FQGTGA. The CDR3 is made up of 15 amino acids. The CDR3 loop reads CASSLSGQGGEKLFF. The CDR3, as DNA: TGTGCCAGCAGCTTAAGTGGACAGGGTGGTGAAAAACTGTTTTTT.

The chain links TRBV7-2 to TRBJ2-7; maybe TRBD1 (5 bases). CDR1 and CDR2 (germline): SGHTA, FQGNSA. The CDR3 is made up of 13 amino acids. V was clipped by 5 bases and J by 0 bases, with 8 bases between them. The CDR3 reads CASSPGLSYEQYF. DNA for the CDR3: TGTGCCAGCAGCCCAGGGCTCTCCTACGAGCAGTACTTC.

The chain is built from TRBV5-1 and TRBJ2-3; D is ambiguous. V was pared by 4 bases and J by 1 base, with 10 bases between. This CDR3 region has 14 residues. Per germline, CDR1 SGHRS and CDR2 YFSETQ. CDR3 DNA: TGCGCCAGCAGCCCGGTTCTGCGCACAGATACGCAGTATTTT. This translates into CASSPVLRTDTQYF.

V is TRBV6-5 and J is TRBJ2-2; 7 nucleotides agree with TRBD1. V gave up 6 bases and J gave up 7 bases; unmatched junction bases: 8. Germline V lookup: CDR1 MNHEY, CDR2 SVGAGI. This CDR3 has 14 amino acids. The CDR3: CASSRTGAGGELFF. The CDR3 region has the DNA TGTGCCAGCAGCAGAACAGGGGCGGGCGGGGAGCTGTTTTTT.

V usage is TRBV19 and J usage is TRBJ2-2, with 9 bases aligning to TRBD2. CDR3 length: 16 amino acids. Losses at the gene ends were 4 bases for V and 0 bases for J; bases not matched to a gene: 3. CDR1 is LNHDA and CDR2 is SQIVND in the germline V gene (reference sequence). The CDR3 spells CASSKLAGSNTGELFF. CDR3 nucleotides: TGTGCCAGTAGTAAACTAGCGGGCTCGAACACCGGGGAGCTGTTTTTT.

The J gene is TRBJ2-3, the V gene TRBV6-5, with D perhaps matching TRBD2 (7 bases). V lost 6 bases, J lost 4 bases, and 14 bases lay in between. This CDR3 is built from 14 residues. Germline assignment: CDR1 MNHEY and CDR2 SVGAGI. CDR3 in amino acids: CASSQLGGPDTQYF. CDR3 coding DNA: TGTGCCAGCAGCCAATTGGGGGGGCCAGATACGCAGTATTTT.

The chain couples TRBV10-2 to TRBJ1-5; 7 positions agree with TRBD1. J was trimmed by 3 bases and V by 6 bases; bases with no gene match: 5. The CDR3 length is 14 residues. The germline CDR1 and CDR2 sequences are WSHSY and SAAADI. The CDR3 loop is CASSFRGDNQPQHF. As DNA, the CDR3 is TGCGCCAGCAGCTTCAGGGGGGACAATCAGCCCCAGCATTTT.

Comments on this clone: The junction shows a germline mismatch at one end, possibly a read error. This chain joins TRBV6-5 and TRBJ2-3, with 12 bases that match TRBD2. CDR1 is MNHEY and CDR2 is SVGAGI in the germline V gene. The CDR3 loop spans 16 amino acids. DNA for the CDR3: TGTGTCAGCAGTTACGGCCCTAGCGGGGGGGCTTATACGCAGTATTTT. It translates to CVSSYGPSGGAYTQYF.